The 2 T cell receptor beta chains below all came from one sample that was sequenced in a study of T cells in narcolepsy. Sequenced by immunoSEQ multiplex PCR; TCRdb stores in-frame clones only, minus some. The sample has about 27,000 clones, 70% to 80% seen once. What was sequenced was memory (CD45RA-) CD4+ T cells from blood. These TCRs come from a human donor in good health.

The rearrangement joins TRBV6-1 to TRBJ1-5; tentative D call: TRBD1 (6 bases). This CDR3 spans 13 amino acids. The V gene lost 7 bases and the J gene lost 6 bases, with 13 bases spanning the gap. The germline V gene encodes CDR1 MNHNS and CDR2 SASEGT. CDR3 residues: CASNNRASQPQHF. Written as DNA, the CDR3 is TGTGCCAGCAACAACAGGGCGAGTCAGCCCCAGCATTTT.

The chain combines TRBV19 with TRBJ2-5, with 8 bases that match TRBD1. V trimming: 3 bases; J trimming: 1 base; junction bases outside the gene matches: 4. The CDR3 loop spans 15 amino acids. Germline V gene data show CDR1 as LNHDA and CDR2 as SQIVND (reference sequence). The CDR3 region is CASSIWTGTQETQYF. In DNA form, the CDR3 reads TGTGCCAGTAGTATTTGGACAGGGACCCAAGAGACCCAGTACTTC.